The T cell receptor (beta chain) described here comes from a study of T cell changes during pregnancy in multiple sclerosis. Produced via immunoSEQ multiplex PCR; TCRdb's table is partial and in-frame only. The data contain around 56,000 clones, around 85% of them singletons. V shed 4 bases and J 8 bases; nucleotides not matched to a gene: 12. CDR1 and CDR2 from the germline V gene are SEHNR and FQNEAQ (reference sequence). CDR3 length equals 17 residues. This TCR was recovered from a female donor with multiple sclerosis, enrolled in a pregnancy study. This chain joins TRBV7-9 and TRBJ2-2; TRBD2 matches 11 bases. Specimen: CD4+ T cells from peripheral blood mononuclear cells, collected in the third trimester of pregnancy. The CDR3 nucleotides read TGTGCCAGCAGCTCTAAAGAGACTAGCGGGGCCGTGGGGGAGCTGTTTTTT. This encodes CASSSKETSGAVGELFF.